The 32 T cell receptor beta chains below come from one sample, sequenced in a study of blood T cell repertoires in COVID-19. Assay used: immunoSEQ multiplex PCR; TCRdb lists only in-frame clones, some missing. In the table there are some 210,000 clones, around four fifths of which are singletons. Material for sequencing was peripheral blood. These receptor sequences come from a human donor in a cohort sampled during active COVID-19.

This clone showed up just a few times. The chain couples TRBV5-1 to TRBJ2-7, with D possibly being TRBD1 (6 bases). The germline gives CDR1 SGHRS, CDR2 YFSETQ. V shed 0 bases and J shed 3 bases, with 22 bases lying between them. The CDR3 consists of 18 residues. This CDR3 is CASSLDYFARTANYEQYF. The DNA for the CDR3 is TGCGCCAGCAGCTTGGATTACTTTGCTCGGACAGCGAACTACGAGCAGTACTTC.

CDR3 region: CASSLAGTVNRLQYV. The CDR3 bases are TGTGCCAGCAGCTTGGCCGGGACAGTCAACCGATTGCAGTACGTC. J is TRBJ2-7 and V is TRBV7-9; 7 bases are a match to TRBD1. J was trimmed by 9 bases and V by 3 bases; bases with no gene match: 14. The germline V gene encodes CDR1 SEHNR and CDR2 FQNEAQ (reference sequence). CDR3 size: 15 residues.

Concerning this clone itself: Other DNA sequences in this sample translate to the same CDR3. V usage is TRBV9 and J usage is TRBJ2-2; TRBD2 might be the D (5 bases). The CDR3 runs to 15 residues. Trimming took 0 bases from V and 5 from J, leaving 11 bases between them. Per the germline V gene, CDR1 is SGDLS and CDR2 is YYNGEE. The CDR3: CASSVGGRGTGELFF. For the CDR3, the DNA is TGTGCCAGCAGCGTAGGTGGGAGAGGTACCGGGGAGCTGTTTTTT.

This chain uses TRBV30 with TRBJ1-5; D gene ambiguous. Trimming left V 3 bases short and J 3 bases short, with 15 bases between. CDR1 GTSNPN and CDR2 SVGIG come from the germline V gene (reference sequence). This CDR3 region has 15 residues. CDR3 sequence reads: CAWRGSGGLNQPQHF. In nucleotides, the CDR3 is TGTGCCTGGAGGGGGTCCGGCGGACTCAATCAGCCCCAGCATTTT.

The chain carries TRBV10-3 and TRBJ1-3, with a weak D call TRBD1 (5 bases). The V and J ends lost 6 bases and 0 bases respectively, with 12 bases between them. The CDR3 consists of 15 residues. Germline V gene sequence: CDR1 ENHRY, CDR2 SYGVKD. CDR3 loop: CAIRPGQGSGNTIYF. The CDR3 DNA follows: TGTGCCATCAGGCCGGGTCAGGGCTCTGGAAACACCATATATTTT.

V and J are TRBV6-2 or TRBV6-3 and TRBJ2-1; 14 bases are shared with TRBD2. The germline CDR1 and CDR2 sequences are MNHEY and SVGEGT. The CDR3 has 15 amino acids. The V and J ends lost 5 bases and 9 bases, in that order; junction bases with no gene match: 6. The CDR3 sequence is CASSPTSGGAGEQFF. The CDR3 coding sequence is TGTGCCAGCAGTCCGACTAGCGGGGGGGCCGGTGAGCAGTTCTTC.

The J gene is TRBJ2-1, the V gene TRBV19, with 11 bases lining up with TRBD2. The junction had 3 bases not matched to a gene; V was cut back by 9 bases and J by 5 bases. The CDR3 consists of 13 residues. Germline assignment: CDR1 LNHDA and CDR2 SQIVND (reference sequence). The DNA of the CDR3 is TGTGCCAGCCGACTAGCGGGGAACAATGAGCAGTTCTTC. Encoded protein: CASRLAGNNEQFF.

The chain links TRBV5-4 to TRBJ2-5; D is perhaps TRBD1 (6 bases). The CDR3 loop spans 13 amino acids. Trimming removed 7 bases from V and 2 bases from J, with 12 bases in between. Germline V lookup: CDR1 SGHNT, CDR2 YYREEE (reference sequence). The CDR3: CASRSQGQETQYF. The DNA for the CDR3 is TGTGCCAGCCGTTCACAGGGACAAGAGACCCAGTACTTC.

This chain joins TRBV6-5 and TRBJ2-5, with a possible D match to TRBD1 (6 bases). The CDR3 is 14 residues long. Trimming took 8 bases from V and 5 from J, leaving 18 bases between them. Looked up from germline, CDR1 is MNHEY and CDR2 is SVGAGI. CDR3 residues: CASGIVRGWETQYF. As DNA, the CDR3 is TGTGCCAGCGGAATTGTCAGGGGTTGGGAGACCCAGTACTTC.

The rearrangement joins TRBV7-2 to TRBJ1-6; tentatively, D is TRBD1 (5 bases). The CDR3 consists of 17 residues. Germline lookup yields CDR1 SGHTA and CDR2 FQGNSA. V was shortened by 2 bases and J by 9 bases, with 20 bases between the two germline ends. DNA of the CDR3: TGTGCCAGCAGCTTATATCCACCACGGGCCGGGGGTTCACCCCTCCACTTT. Amino acid sequence: CASSLYPPRAGGSPLHF.

V usage is TRBV9 and J usage is TRBJ2-1; TRBD1 agrees at 7 bases. CDR1 is SGDLS and CDR2 is YYNGEE in the germline V gene. This CDR3 comprises 15 residues. V was clipped by 0 bases and J by 9 bases; unmatched bases: 9. DNA of the CDR3: TGTGCCAGCAGCGTAGCCCAGGGGGTACTTGGTGAGCAGTTCTTC. This sequence encodes CASSVAQGVLGEQFF.

The sample holds a few counts of this clone. The V and J genes are TRBV7-8 and TRBJ1-1; D is ambiguous. Germline V gene lookup returns CDR1 SGHVS and CDR2 FQNEAQ. The CDR3 is 12 amino acids. Trimming cost V 1 base and J 11 bases, with 11 bases left between them. The CDR3 is CASSLVTGTAFF. Written as DNA, the CDR3 is TGTGCCAGCAGCTTAGTTACCGGTACGGCTTTCTTT.

The chain links TRBV28 to TRBJ2-3, with TRBD1 matching 10 bases. Germline CDR1 MDHEN, CDR2 SYDVKM. This CDR3 comprises 14 residues. V lost 6 bases and J lost 4; bases outside the gene matches: 4. The CDR3 sequence: CASRRQGASDTQYF. The CDR3 region has the DNA TGTGCCAGCAGGAGACAGGGGGCATCAGATACGCAGTATTTT.

The chain has TRBV27 and TRBJ2-3; the D is unclear. CDR3 length: 13 amino acids. CDR1 is MNHEY, CDR2 SMNVEV, per germline (reference sequence). The V and J ends lost 5 bases and 5 bases respectively, with 11 bases between them. The CDR3 DNA reads as TGTGCCAGCAGTAACGTTCTAATAGATACGCAGTATTTT. Its translation: CASSNVLIDTQYF.

This clone was seen more than once but under ten times. For the CDR3, the DNA is TGCGCCAGCAGCCCCGAAGCGGGAGCGGAGTACGAGCAGTACTTC. Translating it yields CASSPEAGAEYEQYF. The chain recombines TRBV5-1 with TRBJ2-7, with TRBD2 matching 8 bases. Germline CDR1 and CDR2: SGHRS and YFSETQ. The trim removed 4 bases at V and 4 bases at J, leaving 10 bases unmatched. The CDR3 spans 15 residues.

This clone was found once. The chain combines TRBV27 with TRBJ2-1, with unresolved D. V was trimmed by 3 bases and J by 7 bases, leaving 10 bases between them. The CDR3 runs to 13 residues. Looked up from germline, CDR1 is MNHEY and CDR2 is SMNVEV (reference sequence). CDR3 residues: CASSFVRWNEQFF. The DNA for the CDR3 is TGTGCCAGCAGTTTTGTGCGGTGGAATGAGCAGTTCTTC.

This clone was observed a single time. The J gene is TRBJ2-2, the V gene TRBV28, with 7 bases lining up with TRBD1. The CDR3 runs 14 residues. The junction had 6 bases not matched to a gene; V was cut back by 5 bases and J by 6 bases. Per germline, CDR1 MDHEN and CDR2 SYDVKM. The CDR3 is CASSLNRGPGELFF. The CDR3 nucleotides read TGTGCCAGCAGTCTTAACAGGGGACCCGGGGAGCTGTTTTTT. Filled out from reference TRBV28 and TRBJ2-2, the complete variable domain reads DVKVTQSSRYLVKRTGEKVFLECVQDMDHENMFWYRQDPGLGLRLIYFSYDVKMKEKGDIPEGYSVSREKKERFSLILESASTNQTSMYLCASSLNRGPGELFFGEGSRLTVL.

This sequence joins TRBV24-1 and TRBJ2-2, with 8 bases identical to TRBD1. Trimming cost V 10 bases and J 7 bases; bases outside gene matches: 4. There are 12 residues in the CDR3. Germline assignment: CDR1 KGHDR and CDR2 SFDVKD. CDR3 coding DNA: TGTGCCACACAGGGGGTGGTCGGGGAGCTGTTTTTT. Its translation: CATQGVVGELFF.

The chain joins TRBV7-6 to TRBJ2-3, with D maybe TRBD1 (6 bases). The CDR3 runs 13 residues. Trimming stripped 2 bases from V and 10 bases from J, with 13 bases between. CDR1 is SGHVS and CDR2 is FNYEAQ in the germline V gene. The CDR3 DNA is TGTGCCAGCAGCTTACCGGGACATCGGGCGCAGTATTTT. This codes for CASSLPGHRAQYF.

The V call is TRBV10-3, the J call TRBJ2-1; 12 nucleotides align to TRBD2. This CDR3 region has 15 residues. The germline gives CDR1 ENHRY, CDR2 SYGVKD. The junction had 12 bases not matched to a gene; V was cut back by 3 bases and J by 15 bases. Here the CDR3 DNA reads TGTGCCATCAGTGATCAGACTAGCGGGAGTTCGTCGCTGTTCTTC. Protein: CAISDQTSGSSSLFF.

The chain uses TRBV15 and TRBJ2-7; 10 bases match TRBD2. V gave up 0 bases and J gave up 7 bases; unmatched junction bases: 6. Germline CDR1 reads LNHNV; CDR2 reads YYDKDF (reference sequence). The CDR3 loop spans 15 amino acids. CDR3 DNA: TGTGCCACCAGCAGAGATCTAGCGGGAGCAAAAGAGCAGTACTTC. Translation gives CATSRDLAGAKEQYF.

The V and J genes are TRBV7-3 and TRBJ2-1; D gene unclear. Deletions cut 6 bases from V and 5 bases from J, with 11 bases between. This CDR3 comprises 13 residues. CDR1 is SGHTA and CDR2 is FQGTGA in the germline V gene. The CDR3 is CASSPPADNEQFF. Written as DNA, the CDR3 is TGTGCCAGCAGTCCACCTGCGGACAATGAGCAGTTCTTC.

This clone was counted a few times. The rearrangement joins TRBV6-1 to TRBJ1-2, with TRBD1 matching 7 bases. Trimming removed 2 bases from V and 8 bases from J; junction bases left unmatched: 5. The CDR3 has 13 residues. CDR1 and CDR2 (germline): MNHNS, SASEGT. The CDR3 coding sequence is TGTGCCAGCAGTGAACGGGGACAGTGGGGCTACACCTTC. Protein: CASSERGQWGYTF.

This clone was detected once. The chain has TRBV7-2 and TRBJ2-3; 8 nucleotides match TRBD1. The CDR3 sequence is 16 residues long. The junction had 5 bases not matched to a gene; V was cut back by 3 bases and J by 0 bases. CDR1 is SGHTA and CDR2 is FQGNSA in the germline V gene. The CDR3 region has the DNA TGTGCCAGCAGCTTCGGCAGGGGGCGTAGCACAGATACGCAGTATTTT. It specifies CASSFGRGRSTDTQYF.

The V call is TRBV6-5, the J call TRBJ2-3; 8 bases match TRBD2. The CDR3 runs to 14 residues. V was pared by 10 bases and J by 6 bases, with 12 bases of the junction left unmatched. The germline V gene has CDR1 MNHEY and CDR2 SVGAGI. Here the CDR3 reads CATLRFGRADTQYF. The CDR3 bases are TGTGCCACCCTCCGATTCGGGAGGGCGGATACGCAGTATTTT.

This chain uses TRBV11-3 with TRBJ2-5, with D uncertain. CDR3 size: 12 residues. Germline V CDR1 and CDR2: SGHNT, YENEEA. The ends were cut back, 0 bases at V and 5 bases at J, with 4 bases in the middle. CDR3 bases: TGTGCCAGCAGCTTAGATCCGGAGACCCAGTACTTC. Residues: CASSLDPETQYF.

The chain combines TRBV6-5 with TRBJ2-7, with 9 bases identical to TRBD2. Trimming cost V 0 bases and J 11 bases; bases outside gene matches: 5. The CDR3 extends over 13 amino acids. Germline lookup yields CDR1 MNHEY and CDR2 SVGAGI. DNA of the CDR3: TGTGCCAGCAGTTACTCCAGCGGGGGGCGCGAGTACTTC. Protein product: CASSYSSGGREYF.

This chain joins TRBV19 and TRBJ2-5; possibly TRBD2 for D (6 bases). CDR3 size: 15 residues. V gave up 3 bases and J gave up 2 bases, with 13 bases separating them. Germline V gene lookup returns CDR1 LNHDA and CDR2 SQIVND (reference sequence). The CDR3 here is CASSIFGGKQETQYF. In DNA, the CDR3 is TGTGCCAGTAGTATTTTTGGGGGGAAACAAGAGACCCAGTACTTC.

The V gene is TRBV29-1, the J gene TRBJ1-1; D unresolved. V was pared by 2 bases and J by 1 base, with 11 bases between. CDR3 length equals 14 residues. From germline, CDR1 is SQVTM and CDR2 ANQGSEA. CDR3 amino acids: CSVESGLGNTEAFF. The CDR3 DNA follows: TGCAGCGTTGAAAGCGGGCTGGGGAACACTGAAGCTTTCTTT.

The chain links TRBV19 to TRBJ1-6, with unresolved D. Between the trimmed V and J ends, which lost 8 bases and 7 bases, there was a span of 15 bases. There are 14 residues in the CDR3. The germline gives CDR1 LNHDA, CDR2 SQIVND (reference sequence). CDR3 sequence: CASRERPSNSPLHF. For the CDR3, the DNA is TGTGCCAGTCGGGAAAGACCTTCCAATTCACCCCTCCACTTT.

This clone came up a few times. This chain links TRBV6-1 with TRBJ2-2; 7 bases match TRBD2. The germline gives CDR1 MNHNS, CDR2 SASEGT. This CDR3 region has 16 residues. V shed 2 bases, J shed 4 bases, and the junction held 7 bases outside the gene matches. This chain's CDR3 is CASSELTGRRTGELFF. Written as DNA, the CDR3 is TGTGCCAGCAGTGAATTAACCGGGAGGCGCACCGGGGAGCTGTTTTTT.

The rearrangement links TRBV3-1 (or the pseudogene TRBV3-2) to TRBJ1-2, with 7 bases aligning to TRBD1. The CDR3 consists of 16 residues. J was trimmed by 4 bases and V by 6 bases; bases with no gene match: 14. CDR1 and CDR2 from the germline V gene are LGHDT and YNNKEL (reference sequence). CDR3 bases: TGTGCCAGCAGTCGGGGACAGTTGTTGAGTTTCTATGGCTACACCTTC. It yields the protein CASSRGQLLSFYGYTF.